This T cell receptor (beta chain) is from a study of human T cells and chemical hapten exposure. Study in general: Patch tests put 0.01% DPC on the upper back, read at 6 days.

Germline-derived CDR1 and CDR2 are SQVTM and ANQGSEA. The CDR3 runs to 13 residues. Between the trimmed V and J ends, which lost 4 bases and 9 bases, there was a span of 16 bases. TCRdb re-derived calls from the RACE reads in MiXCR, one entry per CDR3 protein. The sample has roughly 200,000 distinct CDR3 sequences, 20% to 25% seen once; the top ten hold roughly 2.4%. This clonotype has ten or more counts. Indicated time point: patch test 3, about 24 weeks after DPC sensitization. Stated treatment: therapeutic diphenylcyclopropenone sensitization with weekly scalp DPC. The source material was whole blood, sampled in connection with sensitization to the hapten diphenylcyclopropenone (DPC). The chain recombines TRBV29-1 with TRBJ2-1; D uncertain. The sequence was collected from a woman in her thirties or forties with alopecia areata. Some clones in this sample may be carry-over from other donors' samples. The CDR3 region has the DNA TGCAGCGTTGTTGTCTTCCCCGCGGTTGAGCAGTTCTTC. Translation: CSVVVFPAVEQFF.